This TCR beta chain was obtained from a study of neurological immune-mediated disorders. Overall study findings and caveats: None of the CDR3 amino acid sequences found in expanded clones was shared across subjects. This suggests that the TCR-beta repertoires were private in all groups.

This clonotype was detected ten times or more. Antigen: not known. The cDNA was synthesized by means of template-switch 5'RACE, which was carried out with 10-nucleotide random UMIs. TCRdb analysed the 5' RACE reads with MiXCR anew, one entry per CDR3 protein. Here the sample spans roughly 80,000 distinct CDR3 sequences, under 10% being singletons. The origin of this receptor is a man between 45 and 60 years old in good health. The sample was PBMCs.

The CDR3 spells CSASGVLKRGYGYTF. The CDR3 DNA follows: TGCAGTGCTAGTGGGGTACTGAAAAGGGGCTATGGCTACACCTTC. This chain links TRBV20-1 with TRBJ1-2, with a tentative D call TRBD1 (5 bases). This CDR3 comprises 15 residues. Per the germline V gene, CDR1 is DFQATT and CDR2 is SNEGSKA (reference sequence). V was pared by 3 bases and J by 4 bases, with 18 bases between.